Listed here are 8 T cell receptor beta chains from one sample, sequenced in a study of human T cells and chemical hapten exposure. TCRdb fed the RACE reads into MiXCR, producing one record per CDR3 protein. This sample has roughly 200,000 distinct CDR3 sequences, with about a fifth found just once. Time point meaning: patch test 1, 2 weeks after DPC sensitization. Described treatment: therapeutic diphenylcyclopropenone sensitization with weekly scalp DPC. The sequencing used whole blood, collected in connection with sensitization to the hapten diphenylcyclopropenone (DPC). These receptors came from a woman between 50 and 59 years old with alopecia areata. Some clones in this sample may be carry-over from other donors' samples.

This clonotype has at least ten counts. The chain couples TRBV20-1 to TRBJ1-1; 9 bases line up with TRBD1. The germline V gene encodes CDR1 DFQATT and CDR2 SNEGSKA (reference sequence). V shed 6 bases and J 3 bases; nucleotides not matched to a gene: 8. The CDR3 sequence is 14 residues long. The CDR3 reads CSARAGTGHTEAFF. The CDR3 DNA is TGCAGTGCGAGGGCCGGGACAGGGCACACTGAAGCTTTCTTT.

The genes are TRBV15 and TRBJ1-6, with no clear D. The CDR3 has 15 amino acids. Germline V lookup: CDR1 LNHNV, CDR2 YYDKDF (reference sequence). V was pared by 0 bases and J by 7 bases, with 10 bases between. The CDR3 loop is CATSRDTIWNSPLHF. CDR3 coding DNA: TGTGCCACCAGCAGAGATACCATTTGGAATTCACCCCTCCACTTT.

This clonotype turned up a few times. The rearrangement links TRBV28 to TRBJ2-1, with D possibly matching TRBD2 (6 bases). This CDR3 is built from 17 residues. Per germline, CDR1 MDHEN and CDR2 SYDVKM. The V and J ends lost 3 bases and 3 bases respectively, with 18 bases between them. The CDR3 DNA follows: TGTGCCAGCAGTTTTTTGGGACCGGGAGCCAACTACAATGAGCAGTTCTTC. Translating gives CASSFLGPGANYNEQFF.

This rearrangement joins TRBV5-1 to TRBJ2-1; D possibly corresponds to TRBD2 (6 bases). V was pared by 0 bases and J by 6 bases, with 13 bases between. Germline V gene data show CDR1 as SGHRS and CDR2 as YFSETQ. This CDR3 spans 15 amino acids. CDR3 loop: CASSLATGEGNEQFF. CDR3 DNA sequence: TGCGCCAGCAGCTTGGCCACGGGAGAAGGCAATGAGCAGTTCTTC.

The V call is TRBV6-1, the J call TRBJ2-5; TRBD1 agrees at 8 bases. Germline V gene data show CDR1 as MNHNS and CDR2 as SASEGT. V was pared by 5 bases and J by 4 bases, with 12 bases of the junction left unmatched. This CDR3 comprises 16 residues. CDR3 bases: TGTGCCAGCAGTACGCGACAGGGGCCGCCGGGAGAGACCCAGTACTTC. It is translated as CASSTRQGPPGETQYF.

There are a few counts of this clonotype. As DNA, the CDR3 is TGTGGTGCCCGCGCGAACACCGGGGAGCTGTTTTTT. This gives the protein CGARANTGELFF. J is TRBJ2-2 and V is TRBV10-3; no firm D call. CDR3 length: 12 residues. In germline, CDR1 is ENHRY, CDR2 SYGVKD.

This clonotype has just one count. It may be a read error: a sequence one base away is much more abundant. J is TRBJ2-7 and V is TRBV7-2, with D perhaps matching TRBD1 (6 bases). V gave up 1 base and J gave up 4 bases, with 8 bases separating them. This CDR3 has 13 amino acids. Per germline, CDR1 SGHTA and CDR2 FQGNSA. The CDR3 DNA is TGTGCCAGCAGCTTAGGGACAGAGTACGAGCAGTACTTC. This sequence encodes CASSLGTEYEQYF.

This clonotype was counted only a few times. The genes are TRBV5-5 and TRBJ1-1; the match to TRBD1 covers 7 bases. The CDR3 runs to 15 residues. The germline V gene encodes CDR1 SGHKS and CDR2 YYEKEE (reference sequence). The ends lost 3 bases at V and 11 bases at J; junction bases unmatched: 16. CDR3 region: CASSSEVMRDSIAFF. DNA of the CDR3: TGTGCCAGCAGCTCAGAAGTCATGCGGGACAGCATCGCTTTCTTT.